Below are 24 T cell receptor beta chains sequenced from a single sample in a study of cytomegalovirus exposure and HLA in healthy donors. The study ran its PCR with 60 Vbeta and 13 Jbeta primers. The table came from immunoSEQ multiplex PCR; TCRdb's copy has only in-frame clones and leaves some out. The top ten hold more than 0.45% of the sample, which has 210,000 or so clones, approximately 82% seen once. The sequenced sample was PBMCs. The receptors here all came from a woman aged 40 to 50 in good health and CMV-seronegative.

This chain joins TRBV7-9 and TRBJ1-2; 9 bases fit TRBD1. The CDR3 has 16 residues. The V and J ends lost 1 base and 4 bases, in that order; junction bases with no gene match: 7. CDR1 is SEHNR and CDR2 is FQNEAQ in the germline V gene (reference sequence). In nucleotides, the CDR3 is TGTGCCAGCAGCTTAGGGGCGACAGGGGGTGCCTATGGCTACACCTTC. Its protein product is CASSLGATGGAYGYTF.

The V gene is TRBV15, the J gene TRBJ2-4; 7 bases align to TRBD2. Trimming at V came to 2 bases and at J to 6 bases, leaving 4 bases not matched to a gene. The CDR3 runs 14 residues. Germline CDR1 reads LNHNV; CDR2 reads YYDKDF (reference sequence). CDR3 sequence: CATSRSAGVNIQYF. The CDR3 nucleotides read TGTGCCACCAGCAGATCGGCGGGGGTAAACATTCAGTACTTC.

This clone showed up just once. This chain links TRBV6-1 with TRBJ1-3; 7 bases map to TRBD1. The germline gives CDR1 MNHNS, CDR2 SASEGT. The CDR3 is 14 amino acids. Unmatched junction bases numbered 5, after V lost 8 bases and J lost 1 base. The chain's CDR3 is CASDPGQSGNTIYF. The CDR3 region has the DNA TGTGCCAGCGATCCGGGACAGTCTGGAAACACCATATATTTT.

This chain uses TRBV5-1 with TRBJ2-7; D gene unclear. The V gene lost 0 bases and the J gene lost 3 bases, with 4 bases spanning the gap. The CDR3 runs 12 residues. The germline gives CDR1 SGHRS, CDR2 YFSETQ. In nucleotides, the CDR3 is TGCGCCAGCAGCTTGGCAGACTACGAGCAGTACTTC. Protein sequence: CASSLADYEQYF.

The CDR3 DNA sequence: TGTGCCATCAGTGAACGGGTCCAGGGTAAAACTGAAGCTTTCTTT. As protein: CAISERVQGKTEAFF. This chain uses TRBV10-3 with TRBJ1-1, with D possibly matching TRBD1 (5 bases). The CDR3 is made up of 15 amino acids. CDR1 and CDR2 from the germline V gene are ENHRY and SYGVKD. V dropped 3 bases and J dropped 5 bases, with 16 bases sitting between them.

This chain joins TRBV5-4 and TRBJ2-5; maybe TRBD1 (6 bases). V was cut by 4 bases and J by 2 bases, with 12 bases left in between. This CDR3 is 14 amino acids long. CDR1 and CDR2 (germline): SGHNT, YYREEE (reference sequence). The CDR3 nucleotides read TGTGCCAGCAGCGCAGCGACAGGTCAAGAGACCCAGTACTTC. Protein sequence: CASSAATGQETQYF. The variable domain in full, with the rest retrieved from reference TRBV5-4 and TRBJ2-5, is ETGVTQSPTHLIKTRGQQVTLRCSSQSGHNTVSWYQQALGQGPQFIFQYYREEENGRGNFPPRFSGLQFPNYSSELNVNALELDDSALYLCASSAATGQETQYFGPGTRLLVL.

The V gene is TRBV18, the J gene TRBJ2-7; a weak D match, TRBD1 (5 bases). With 3 bases removed from V and 2 bases from J, the gap between germline ends came to 11 bases. Germline V gene sequence: CDR1 KGHSH, CDR2 LQKENI. This CDR3 spans 14 amino acids. In DNA, the CDR3 is TGTGCCAGCTCACCGGGGCGTCAGGCCTACGAGCAGTACTTC. Protein: CASSPGRQAYEQYF.

The chain carries TRBV6-1 and TRBJ1-1, with D perhaps matching TRBD1 (5 bases). V gave up 7 bases and J gave up 3 bases, with 12 bases separating them. Germline V gives CDR1 MNHNS, CDR2 SASEGT. The CDR3 contains 13 residues. CDR3 nucleotide sequence: TGTGCCAGCATTGTGCAGGGATACACTGAAGCTTTCTTT. Translation gives CASIVQGYTEAFF.

The V call is TRBV4-1, the J call TRBJ1-2, with TRBD1 matching 7 bases. Germline V gene lookup returns CDR1 MGHRA and CDR2 YSYEKL. The CDR3 is 14 residues long. V lost 6 bases to trimming and J lost 4 bases; unmatched junction nucleotides: 8. CDR3 in DNA: TGCGCCAGCAGAGCTCCCGGGACAGTCTATGGCTACACCTTC. As protein: CASRAPGTVYGYTF.

The rearrangement joins TRBV15 to TRBJ2-1; the match to TRBD1 covers 7 bases. The germline V gene has CDR1 LNHNV and CDR2 YYDKDF (reference sequence). This CDR3 comprises 16 residues. V was clipped by 4 bases and J by 15 bases; unmatched bases: 21. The CDR3 is CATSTGAGNFRGPRFF. In DNA, the CDR3 is TGTGCCACCAGCACTGGGGCAGGAAACTTTAGGGGGCCGAGGTTCTTC.

The rearrangement uses TRBV4-2 and TRBJ1-1, with D perhaps TRBD1 (6 bases). Germline V gene data show CDR1 as LGHNA and CDR2 as YNFKEQ. The CDR3 length is 15 residues. The V and J ends lost 2 bases and 5 bases respectively, with 15 bases between them. In nucleotides, the CDR3 is TGTGCCAGCAGCCAATTTTACAGGGAGGGAACTGAAGCTTTCTTT. Protein product: CASSQFYREGTEAFF.

The chain is built from TRBV9 and TRBJ2-1; TRBD1 is a possible D gene (6 bases). This CDR3 is built from 15 residues. V was cut by 3 bases and J by 1 base, with 11 bases left in between. The V gene's germline CDR1 is SGDLS and CDR2 YYNGEE. CDR3 DNA sequence: TGTGCCAGCAGCGCGTGGGGGCTGTCCTACAATGAGCAGTTCTTC. It yields the protein CASSAWGLSYNEQFF.

V gene TRBV18 combines with J gene TRBJ1-1; D not certain. The CDR3 covers 12 residues. V was cut by 2 bases and J by 7 bases, with 8 bases left in between. Germline CDR1 KGHSH, CDR2 LQKENI. DNA for the CDR3: TGTGCCAGCTCACCAACCGGCGGTGAAGCTTTCTTT. Amino acid sequence: CASSPTGGEAFF. Filled out from reference TRBV18 and TRBJ1-1, the complete variable domain reads NAGVMQNPRHLVRRRGQEARLRCSPMKGHSHVYWYRQLPEEGLKFMVYLQKENIIDESGMPKERFSAEFPKEGPSILRIQQVVRGDSAAYFCASSPTGGEAFFGQGTRLTVV.

The rearrangement uses TRBV18 and TRBJ2-4, with no clear D. The germline V and J ends were trimmed by 1 base and 0 bases, with 10 bases remaining between them. The V gene's germline CDR1 is KGHSH and CDR2 LQKENI. The CDR3 extends over 16 amino acids. CDR3 sequence (DNA): TGTGCCAGCTCACCACAGCTTGGGCTAGCCAAAAACATTCAGTACTTC. Amino acid sequence: CASSPQLGLAKNIQYF. The variable domain in full, with the rest retrieved from reference TRBV18 and TRBJ2-4, is NAGVMQNPRHLVRRRGQEARLRCSPMKGHSHVYWYRQLPEEGLKFMVYLQKENIIDESGMPKERFSAEFPKEGPSILRIQQVVRGDSAAYFCASSPQLGLAKNIQYFGAGTRLSVL.

This clone occurred once. This rearrangement joins TRBV6-6 to TRBJ2-4; D is uncertain. Germline V gene lookup returns CDR1 MNHNY and CDR2 SVGAGI (reference sequence). The CDR3 runs 12 residues. V dropped 4 bases and J dropped 8 bases, with 9 bases sitting between them. CDR3: CASSSPPDIQYF. The CDR3 DNA is TGTGCCAGCAGTTCCCCCCCAGACATTCAGTACTTC.

The chain links TRBV6-1 to TRBJ2-6, with a weak D call TRBD2 (5 bases). V gave up 6 bases and J gave up 1 base, with 7 bases separating them. The germline gives CDR1 MNHNS, CDR2 SASEGT. This CDR3 has 14 residues. This CDR3 reads CASREVSGANVLTF. CDR3 coding DNA: TGTGCCAGCAGGGAGGTATCTGGGGCCAACGTCCTGACTTTC.

V usage is TRBV5-1 and J usage is TRBJ2-3; 7 nucleotides agree with TRBD1. Germline CDR1 reads SGHRS; CDR2 reads YFSETQ. The CDR3 runs 15 residues. V lost 0 bases and J lost 4; bases outside the gene matches: 5. The DNA for the CDR3 is TGCGCCAGCAGCTTGGCCGAGGGACAGTCAGATACGCAGTATTTT. Protein: CASSLAEGQSDTQYF.

This clone occurred a few times. The chain recombines TRBV29-1 with TRBJ2-7, with D possibly matching TRBD2 (5 bases). Per the germline V gene, CDR1 is SQVTM and CDR2 is ANQGSEA. CDR3 length: 16 amino acids. Trimming stripped 5 bases from V and 3 bases from J, with 23 bases between. CDR3 bases: TGCAGCGTTTCGGCAGACGGGCACCCCGGGAACTACGAGCAGTACTTC. Encoded protein: CSVSADGHPGNYEQYF.

V gene TRBV15 combines with J gene TRBJ1-2; the D is unclear. Deletions cut 4 bases from V and 3 bases from J, with 15 bases between. The CDR3 contains 15 residues. Germline CDR1 LNHNV, CDR2 YYDKDF (reference sequence). CDR3 in amino acids: CATSMVGPWDYGYTF. The CDR3 DNA reads TGTGCCACCAGCATGGTGGGCCCCTGGGACTATGGCTACACCTTC.

This rearrangement joins TRBV19 to TRBJ2-2; D remains ambiguous. This CDR3 contains 13 residues. Deletions cut 4 bases from V and 6 bases from J, with 9 bases between. Germline V lookup: CDR1 LNHDA, CDR2 SQIVND (reference sequence). For the CDR3, the DNA is TGTGCCAGTAGTACAGAAACTCCCGGGGAGCTGTTTTTT. It translates to CASSTETPGELFF.

This clone occurred a few times. Other DNA sequences within the sample encode an identical CDR3. The gene calls are TRBV7-2 and TRBJ1-4; 10 bases are shared with TRBD1. Looked up from germline, CDR1 is SGHTA and CDR2 is FQGNSA. With 5 bases clipped from V and 8 bases from J, the junction kept 8 bases outside the gene matches. This CDR3 spans 15 amino acids. The CDR3 sequence: CASSQPGQGSEKLFF. As DNA, the CDR3 is TGTGCCAGCAGCCAACCGGGACAGGGGTCGGAAAAACTGTTTTTT.

The table lists this clone with a few counts. This chain uses TRBV6-5 with TRBJ1-4, with 7 nucleotides matching TRBD1. There are 13 residues in the CDR3. Looked up from germline, CDR1 is MNHEY and CDR2 is SVGAGI. J gave up 8 bases and V 0 bases, and 0 bases lay outside the gene matches. The CDR3 DNA reads TGTGCCAGCAGTTACTCCAGGGGGGAAAAACTGTTTTTT. Encoded protein: CASSYSRGEKLFF.

This clone was seen only a few times. V usage is TRBV6-1 and J usage is TRBJ1-1, with D unclear. The CDR3 spans 15 residues. Germline CDR1 and CDR2: MNHNS and SASEGT. Trimming removed 8 bases at V and 0 bases at J, with 16 bases between. DNA for the CDR3: TGTGCCAGCTTAAACTGGGTGACAATGAACACTGAAGCTTTCTTT. Amino acid sequence: CASLNWVTMNTEAFF.

J is TRBJ2-1 and V is TRBV6-5; 8 positions agree with TRBD1. Per germline, CDR1 MNHEY and CDR2 SVGAGI. The CDR3 totals 14 residues. Trimming took 6 bases from V and 7 from J; bases not matched to a gene: 8. The CDR3 here is CASRQDRVKNEQFF. The CDR3 DNA reads TGTGCCAGCAGACAGGACAGGGTCAAGAATGAGCAGTTCTTC.